The present entry profiles one T cell receptor beta chain with its context. Its target is unknown. Samples were taken at baseline and on day 1 of cycles 4 and 7. Some clones are missing from TCRdb's copy, which holds only in-frame ones; the method was immunoSEQ multiplex PCR. This table has roughly 110,000 clones, 80% to 95% appearing once. CDR1 MNHEY and CDR2 SMNVEV come from the germline V gene (reference sequence). The CDR3 runs 16 residues. V lost 5 bases and J lost 4, with 18 bases in between. This entry comes from a study of OX40 agonist ivuxolimab in advanced cancers. Study in general: Patients undergoing dose escalation presented with hepatocellular carcinoma, melanoma, renal cell or head and neck cancer.

Study results and limitations: Blood T cells, both CD4+ and CD8+, expanded clonally by week 6 at 0.1 to 3.0 mg/kg. Low levels of normalized T-cell clonal expansion also appeared in some nonresponders.

The sequence was collected from an adult with an advanced solid tumor such as melanoma, head and neck, liver or kidney cancer. Material: CD4+ or CD8+ T cells sorted from blood, obtained in a trial of the OX40 agonist ivuxolimab. The chain is built from TRBV27 and TRBJ1-5; D not resolved. The CDR3 region has the DNA TGTGCCAGCAGTCTCAACAATCCGGTCGGTAATCAGCCCCAGCATTTT. Translation gives CASSLNNPVGNQPQHF.